A single TCR beta chain is shown here with its context. Its antigen is currently unknown. A much larger clone is a single base away; this may be a read error. Each individual donor underwent a draw of 8 to 10 milliliters of peripheral blood. The data belong to a study of blood T cells in healthy people across ages. Study-wide background: Roughly one uniquely barcoded beta molecule per two T cells was captured. Whole-study findings and limits: A greater number of naive CD4+ cells and higher diversity distinguished long-lived donors from aged donors.

The CDR3 runs 12 residues. The V gene's germline CDR1 is SQVTM and CDR2 ANQGSEA. A second roughly 6 to 11 cycle PCR used barcoded and J-beta primers. Every cDNA was tagged by a template-switch adaptor with 12 random nucleotides. From the 5' RACE reads, TCRdb called clonotypes with MiXCR, one entry per CDR3 protein. The profile covers roughly 1,500,000 distinct CDR3 sequences, with around 42% appearing a single time and 7.9% taken by the ten largest. Sequencing was done on a sample of blood. The chain combines TRBV29-1 with TRBJ2-1, with D maybe TRBD2 (5 bases). This receptor was obtained from a woman between 18 and 30 years old in good health. The CDR3 loop reads CSADGWRNEQIF. CDR3 coding DNA: TGCAGCGCCGACGGGTGGAGGAATGAGCAGATCTTC.